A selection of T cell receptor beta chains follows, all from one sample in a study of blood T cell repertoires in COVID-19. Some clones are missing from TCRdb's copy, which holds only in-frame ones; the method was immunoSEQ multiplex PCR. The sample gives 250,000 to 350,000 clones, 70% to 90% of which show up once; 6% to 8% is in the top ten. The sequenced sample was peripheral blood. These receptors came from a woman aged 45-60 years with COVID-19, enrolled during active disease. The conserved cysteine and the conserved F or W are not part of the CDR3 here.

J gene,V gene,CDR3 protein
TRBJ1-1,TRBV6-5,ASSIEVRGGTEAF
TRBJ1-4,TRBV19,ASSIAQGGSEKLF
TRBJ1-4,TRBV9,ASSLTTGATNEKLF
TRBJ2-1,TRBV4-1,ASSPAGTSSYNEQF
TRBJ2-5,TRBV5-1,ASSSTDQETQY
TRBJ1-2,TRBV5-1,ASSLGTGSGYT
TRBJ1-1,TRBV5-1,ASSWMTGALNTEAF
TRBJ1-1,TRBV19,ASSIAGWDTEAF
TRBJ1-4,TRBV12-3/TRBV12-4,ASRGGEKLF
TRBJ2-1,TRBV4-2,ASSQEGLADYNEQF
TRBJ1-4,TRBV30,AWSTGSMGEKLF
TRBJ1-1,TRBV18,ASSPKGGPGAGPTAF
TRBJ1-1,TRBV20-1,SASSGDGEAF
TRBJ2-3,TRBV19,ASSIGAEVLTDTQY
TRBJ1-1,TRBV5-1,ASSRDRDTEAF
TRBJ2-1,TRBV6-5,ASSKTSGSFDEQF
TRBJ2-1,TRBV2,ASSVVGGNEQF
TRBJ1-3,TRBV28,ASSLGQFSGNTIY
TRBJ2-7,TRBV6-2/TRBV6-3,ASSSDIDYEQY
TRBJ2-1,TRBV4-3,ASSPTQLAAAYNEQF
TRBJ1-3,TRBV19,ASSFRDSYSGNTIY
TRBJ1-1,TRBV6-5,ASSRGGNTEAF
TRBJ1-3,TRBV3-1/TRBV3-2,ASRSTGNTIY
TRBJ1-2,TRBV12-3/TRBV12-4,ASSFADRAGYT
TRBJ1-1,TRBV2,ASSGAQGSTEAF
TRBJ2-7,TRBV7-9,ASSKLAGGSYEQY
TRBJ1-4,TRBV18,ASSPSQGSNEKLF
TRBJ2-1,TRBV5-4,ASSYRDRVNEQF
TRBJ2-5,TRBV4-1,ASSRSSGSRETQY
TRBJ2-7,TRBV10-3,AISESDYTGYEQY
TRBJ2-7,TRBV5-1,ASSLGDTSYEQY
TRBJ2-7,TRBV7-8,ASSLGPGGYEQY
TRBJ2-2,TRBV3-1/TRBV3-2,ASSQPGGFTGELF
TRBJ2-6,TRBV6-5,ASRPDRAGANVLT
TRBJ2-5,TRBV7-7,ASSTTLEETQY
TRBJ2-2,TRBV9,ASSVAFGGGYTGELF
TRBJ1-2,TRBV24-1,ATYDPPGYGYT
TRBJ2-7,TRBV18,ASSANSPEQY
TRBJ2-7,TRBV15,ATSKIGQGAAYEQY
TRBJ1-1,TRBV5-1,ASSLGHTYTEAF
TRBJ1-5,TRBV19,ASSIKGLNNQPQH
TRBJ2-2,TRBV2,ASSEYVTGGSGELF
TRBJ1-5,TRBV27,ASPTSYQPQH
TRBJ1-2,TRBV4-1,ASSQLGQYGYT
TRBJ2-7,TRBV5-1,ASSSPGQSYEQY
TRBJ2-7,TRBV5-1,ASSPEGREEQY
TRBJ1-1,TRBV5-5,ASSPRMDRAAAAF
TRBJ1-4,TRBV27,ASSLWGLKNEKLF
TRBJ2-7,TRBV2,ASNILQGPGEQY
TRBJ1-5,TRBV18,ASSTGDNQPQH
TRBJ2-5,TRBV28,ASSKGLAGGATQY
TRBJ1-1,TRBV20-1,SALSDTEAF
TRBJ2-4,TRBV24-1,ATSDPRGSGNIQY
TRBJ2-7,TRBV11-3,ASSVGASSYEQY
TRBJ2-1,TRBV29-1,SVGGLAPNEQF
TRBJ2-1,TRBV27,ASSPLLLAGGPNEQF
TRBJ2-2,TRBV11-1,ASSRTGGDTGELF
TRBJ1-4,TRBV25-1,ASSGYFGGTNEKLF
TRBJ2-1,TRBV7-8,ASSRGLAANEQF